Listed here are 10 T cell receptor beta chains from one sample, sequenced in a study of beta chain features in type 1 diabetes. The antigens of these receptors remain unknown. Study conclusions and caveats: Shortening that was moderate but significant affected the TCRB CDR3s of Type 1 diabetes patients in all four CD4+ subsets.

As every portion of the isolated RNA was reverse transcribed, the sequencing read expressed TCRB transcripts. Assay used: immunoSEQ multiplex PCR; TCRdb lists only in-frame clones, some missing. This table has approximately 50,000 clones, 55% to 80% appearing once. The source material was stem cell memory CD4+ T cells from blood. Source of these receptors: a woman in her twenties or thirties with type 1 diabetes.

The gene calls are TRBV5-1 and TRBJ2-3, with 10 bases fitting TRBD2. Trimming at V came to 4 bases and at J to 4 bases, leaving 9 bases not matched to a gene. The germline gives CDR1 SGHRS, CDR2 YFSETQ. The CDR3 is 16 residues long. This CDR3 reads CASSPGTSVRADTQYF. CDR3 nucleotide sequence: TGCGCCAGCAGCCCAGGGACTAGCGTACGCGCAGATACGCAGTATTTT. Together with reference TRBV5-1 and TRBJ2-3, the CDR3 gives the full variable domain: KAGVTQTPRYLIKTRGQQVTLSCSPISGHRSVSWYQQTPGQGLQFLFEYFSETQRNKGNFPGRFSGRQFSNSRSEMNVSTLELGDSALYLCASSPGTSVRADTQYFGPGTRLTVL.

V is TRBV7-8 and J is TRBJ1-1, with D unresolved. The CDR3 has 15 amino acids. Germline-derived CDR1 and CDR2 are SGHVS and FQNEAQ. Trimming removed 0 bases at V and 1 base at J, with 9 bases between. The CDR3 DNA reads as TGTGCCAGCAGCTTAGCTCTTGGCAGGAACACTGAAGCTTTCTTT. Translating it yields CASSLALGRNTEAFF.

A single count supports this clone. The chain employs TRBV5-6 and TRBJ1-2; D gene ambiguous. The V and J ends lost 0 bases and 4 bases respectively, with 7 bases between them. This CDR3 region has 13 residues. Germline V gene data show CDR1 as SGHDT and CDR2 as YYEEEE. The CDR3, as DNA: TGTGCCAGCAGCTTGGCATCGGGCTATGGCTACACCTTC. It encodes CASSLASGYGYTF.

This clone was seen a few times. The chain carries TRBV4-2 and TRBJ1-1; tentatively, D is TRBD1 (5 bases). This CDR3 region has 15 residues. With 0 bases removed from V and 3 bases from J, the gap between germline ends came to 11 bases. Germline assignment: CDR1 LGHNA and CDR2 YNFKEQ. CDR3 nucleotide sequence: TGTGCCAGCAGCCAAGATGGGGGAGGGGACACTGAAGCTTTCTTT. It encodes CASSQDGGGDTEAFF.

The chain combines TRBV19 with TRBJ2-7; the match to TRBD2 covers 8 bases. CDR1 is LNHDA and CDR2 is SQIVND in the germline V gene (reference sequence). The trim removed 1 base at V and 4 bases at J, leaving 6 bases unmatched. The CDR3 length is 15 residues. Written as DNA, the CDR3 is TGTGCCAGTAGTATAGGAGGGACTAGGATATACGAGCAGTACTTC. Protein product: CASSIGGTRIYEQYF.

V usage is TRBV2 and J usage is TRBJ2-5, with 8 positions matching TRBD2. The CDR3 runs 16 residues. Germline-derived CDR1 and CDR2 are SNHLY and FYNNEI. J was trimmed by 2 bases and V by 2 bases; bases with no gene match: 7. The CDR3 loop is CASSETGRAPQETQYF. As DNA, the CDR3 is TGTGCCAGCAGTGAAACCGGGAGGGCCCCTCAAGAGACCCAGTACTTC.

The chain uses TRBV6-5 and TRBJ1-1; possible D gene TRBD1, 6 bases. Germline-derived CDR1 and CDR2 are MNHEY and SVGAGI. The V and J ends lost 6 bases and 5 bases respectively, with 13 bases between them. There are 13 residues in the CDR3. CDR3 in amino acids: CASRGTWNTEAFF. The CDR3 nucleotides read TGTGCCAGCAGAGGGACATGGAATACTGAAGCTTTCTTT.

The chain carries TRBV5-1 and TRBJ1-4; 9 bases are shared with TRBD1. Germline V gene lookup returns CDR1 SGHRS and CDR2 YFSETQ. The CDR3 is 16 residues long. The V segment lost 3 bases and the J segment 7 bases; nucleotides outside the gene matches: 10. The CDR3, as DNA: TGCGCCAGCAGCTCCGGGACAGGGTGGAGTAGTGAAAAACTGTTTTTT. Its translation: CASSSGTGWSSEKLFF. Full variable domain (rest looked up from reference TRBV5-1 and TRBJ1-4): KAGVTQTPRYLIKTRGQQVTLSCSPISGHRSVSWYQQTPGQGLQFLFEYFSETQRNKGNFPGRFSGRQFSNSRSEMNVSTLELGDSALYLCASSSGTGWSSEKLFFGSGTQLSVL.

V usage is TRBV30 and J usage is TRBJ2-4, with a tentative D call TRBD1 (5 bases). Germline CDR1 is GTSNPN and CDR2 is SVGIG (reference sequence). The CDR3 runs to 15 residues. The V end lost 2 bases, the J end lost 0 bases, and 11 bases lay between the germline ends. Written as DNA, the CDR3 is TGTGCCTGGAGTCCCACAGGTTTAGCCAAAAACATTCAGTACTTC. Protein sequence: CAWSPTGLAKNIQYF.

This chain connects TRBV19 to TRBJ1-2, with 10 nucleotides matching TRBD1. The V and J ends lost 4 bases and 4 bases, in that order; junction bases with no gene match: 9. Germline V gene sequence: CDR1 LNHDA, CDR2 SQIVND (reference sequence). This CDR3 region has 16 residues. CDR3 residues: CASSSPGRTGGYGYTF. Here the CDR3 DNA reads TGTGCCAGTAGTAGCCCAGGACGGACAGGGGGCTATGGCTACACCTTC. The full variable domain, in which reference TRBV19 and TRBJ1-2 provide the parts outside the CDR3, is DGGITQSPKYLFRKEGQNVTLSCEQNLNHDAMYWYRQDPGQGLRLIYYSQIVNDFQKGDIAEGYSVSREKKESFPLTVTSAQKNPTAFYLCASSSPGRTGGYGYTFGSGTRLTVV.